Listed below are T cell receptor beta chains from one sample, sequenced in a study of a mutant IDH1 vaccine in newly diagnosed glioma. The assay was immunoSEQ multiplex PCR, and TCRdb's table has in-frame clones only and misses some. The sample lists about 48,000 clones, 70% to 85% seen once, with less than 7.5% in the top ten. Their cognate antigens are unknown. The source material was PBMCs, sampled from a glioma patient whose treatment included an IDH1 peptide vaccine. The receptors derive from a man aged 35-49 years with glioma. Both conserved end residues are part of each CDR3. Fields, in order: CDR3 protein, V gene, J gene.

CDR3 protein: CASSYSMGQHTGELFF
V gene: TRBV6-5
J gene: TRBJ2-2

CDR3 protein: CASSDPDRGTEAFF
V gene: TRBV6-5
J gene: TRBJ1-1

CDR3 protein: CASSPAGGRDYGYTF
V gene: TRBV28
J gene: TRBJ1-2

CDR3 protein: CASSGTRLDTGELFF
V gene: TRBV2
J gene: TRBJ2-2

CDR3 protein: CASSGISWSDEQFF
V gene: TRBV2
J gene: TRBJ2-1

CDR3 protein: CAWSRGLGRGIYEQYF
V gene: TRBV30
J gene: TRBJ2-7

CDR3 protein: CASSLSGAYNEQFF
V gene: TRBV27
J gene: TRBJ2-1

CDR3 protein: CASSPYSGGRTDTQYF
V gene: TRBV18
J gene: TRBJ2-3

CDR3 protein: CASSIPGTGFVGYTF
V gene: TRBV19
J gene: TRBJ1-2

CDR3 protein: CASSDGLTGANNEQFF
V gene: TRBV5-1
J gene: TRBJ2-1

CDR3 protein: CASSIGVNTYEQYF
V gene: TRBV19
J gene: TRBJ2-7

CDR3 protein: CASSQQEYTEAFF
V gene: TRBV18
J gene: TRBJ1-1

CDR3 protein: CASSQDNGNTEAFF
V gene: TRBV4-2
J gene: TRBJ1-1

CDR3 protein: CASSFGGRSYEQYF
V gene: TRBV11-2
J gene: TRBJ2-7

CDR3 protein: CASSWQDSTDTQYF
V gene: TRBV5-1
J gene: TRBJ2-3

CDR3 protein: CASSLLRGGETQYF
V gene: TRBV7-9
J gene: TRBJ2-5

CDR3 protein: CASPRGGQDSYEQYF
V gene: TRBV2
J gene: TRBJ2-7

CDR3 protein: CATKSNSAGEQFF
V gene: TRBV15
J gene: TRBJ2-1

CDR3 protein: CASSFDWGGQNTEAFF
V gene: TRBV27
J gene: TRBJ1-1

CDR3 protein: CASSFTENYGYTF
V gene: TRBV7-8
J gene: TRBJ1-2

CDR3 protein: CASSPEKGTNEKLFF
V gene: TRBV2
J gene: TRBJ1-4

CDR3 protein: CASSLEVHEQYF
V gene: TRBV13
J gene: TRBJ2-7

CDR3 protein: CASSPYSGELFF
V gene: TRBV7-8
J gene: TRBJ2-2

CDR3 protein: CASSEQETDTQYF
V gene: TRBV6-4
J gene: TRBJ2-3

CDR3 protein: CASSYSVQGGREAFF
V gene: TRBV6-5
J gene: TRBJ1-1

CDR3 protein: CASSYYGGGSYEQYF
V gene: TRBV6-6
J gene: TRBJ2-7

CDR3 protein: CASSPPVGEAFF
V gene: TRBV5-4
J gene: TRBJ1-1